This T cell receptor beta chain was observed in a study of T cells in Graves' hyperthyroidism and ophthalmopathy. General observations from the study: Most clonotypes expanded in the thyroid (above 0.001) were also present in blood.

Pregnant or lactating patients were excluded, as were those with uncontrolled infection or other autoimmune disease. PBMCs were sourced from 9 to 10 ml fresh peripheral blood. This clonotype was seen at least ten times. The antigen is undetermined. It was RNA transcripts that yielded the amplified TCR beta CDR3 regions. HTBI primers drove first-round RT-PCR of the TCR CDR3. TCRdb analysed the multiplex PCR reads with MiXCR anew, one entry per CDR3 protein. The table lists around 240,000 distinct CDR3 sequences, roughly 15% of them singletons, with less than 35% in the top ten. The CDR3 length is 16 residues. The germline V gene encodes CDR1 MDHEN and CDR2 SYDVKM. V lost 6 bases, J lost 7 bases, and 11 bases stayed unmatched.

The receptor was derived from a woman under 30 with Graves' ophthalmopathy. The sequenced sample was blood. This rearrangement joins TRBV28 to TRBJ1-5, with 11 nucleotides matching TRBD1. CDR3 DNA sequence: TGTGCCAGCAGAGCCGGGACAGGGGGAAGTCGGCAGCCCCAGCATTTT. It encodes CASRAGTGGSRQPQHF.